Sequencing of this T cell receptor (beta chain) was carried out in a study of blood T cell repertoires in COVID-19. Seattle patient enrollment occurred during active infection, with longitudinal follow-up thereafter. The assay was immunoSEQ multiplex PCR, and TCRdb's table has in-frame clones only and misses some. The sample has about 240,000 clones, 86% seen once. This TCR derives from a woman in her forties or fifties with COVID-19, enrolled during active disease. The source material was peripheral blood.

In nucleotides, the CDR3 is TGTGCCAGCAGCTTAGCTAGGAGGGAGACCCAGTACTTC. This codes for CASSLARRETQYF. The chain uses TRBV7-6 and TRBJ2-5; D possibly corresponds to TRBD2 (5 bases). Germline-derived CDR1 and CDR2 are SGHVS and FNYEAQ. This CDR3 is 13 amino acids long. V was pared by 0 bases and J by 5 bases, with 7 bases between.